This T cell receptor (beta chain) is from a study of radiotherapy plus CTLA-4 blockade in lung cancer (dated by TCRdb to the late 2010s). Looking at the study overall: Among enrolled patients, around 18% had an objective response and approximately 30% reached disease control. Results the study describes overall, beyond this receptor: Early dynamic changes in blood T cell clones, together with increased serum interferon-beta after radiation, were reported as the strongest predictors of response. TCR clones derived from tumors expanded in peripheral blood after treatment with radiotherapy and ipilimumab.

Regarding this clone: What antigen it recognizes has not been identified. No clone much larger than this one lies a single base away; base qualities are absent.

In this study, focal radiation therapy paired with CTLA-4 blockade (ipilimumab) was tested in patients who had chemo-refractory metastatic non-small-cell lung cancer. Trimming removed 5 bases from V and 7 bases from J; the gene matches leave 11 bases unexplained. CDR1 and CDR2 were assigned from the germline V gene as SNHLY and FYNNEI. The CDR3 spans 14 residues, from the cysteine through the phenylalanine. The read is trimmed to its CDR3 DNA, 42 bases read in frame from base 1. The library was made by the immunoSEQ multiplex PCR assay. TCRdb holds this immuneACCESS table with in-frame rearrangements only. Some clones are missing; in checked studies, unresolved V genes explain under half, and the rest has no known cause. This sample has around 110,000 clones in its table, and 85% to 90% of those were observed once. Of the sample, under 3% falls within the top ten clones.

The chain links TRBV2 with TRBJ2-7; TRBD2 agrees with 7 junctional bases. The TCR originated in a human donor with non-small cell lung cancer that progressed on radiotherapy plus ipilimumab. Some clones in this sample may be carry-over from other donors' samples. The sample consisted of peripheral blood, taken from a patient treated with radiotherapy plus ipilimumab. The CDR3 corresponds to CASSRLADSLEQYF. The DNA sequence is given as TGTGCCAGCAGTAGGCTAGCGGATTCCTTGGAGCAGTACTTC.